The clone carrying this TCR beta chain was observed once. Its antigen is not known. Profiled with immunoSEQ multiplex PCR; TCRdb holds only in-frame clones, not every one. The sample holds 320,000 or so clones; roughly 90% are singletons and the top ten take about 5%. The treatment: around 19 received Ad26.COV2.S at low or high dose, single or two shots; a few received placebo; per-sample allocation not given. It was on day 63 after the first vaccine or placebo injection that samples were taken. In Boston, the donor was an adult between 18-55 years of age. Looked up from germline, CDR1 is SQVTM and CDR2 is ANQGSEA. The CDR3 extends over 13 amino acids. Trimming stripped 3 bases from V and 1 base from J, with 9 bases between. The sample originates from a study of Ad26.COV2.S vaccination and SARS-CoV-2 variants. Findings and caveats of the study: Total T cell responses may have been underestimated by the TCR breadth and depth analyses.

The V gene is TRBV29-1, the J gene TRBJ1-1; D remains ambiguous. The source was peripheral blood, collected in a trial of Ad26.COV2.S vaccine versus placebo. The TCR was taken from a person between 18 and 65 years old who received the Ad26.COV2.S COVID-19 vaccine or a placebo. The CDR3 loop reads CSVDPGGNTEAFF. The CDR3 region has the DNA TGCAGCGTTGACCCAGGAGGGAACACTGAAGCTTTCTTT.